Described below is a single T cell receptor beta chain sequence and its context. There is no known antigen for this receptor. No much larger clone exists at a distance of one base, and base qualities are not known. This sample was taken from a study of metastatic and nonmetastatic thyroid tumors (TCRdb year 2020). The study in broad terms: Repertoires from peripheral blood and from tumor or nodule tissue samples of malignant and benign thyroid patients were compared.

Before undergoing thyroid surgery, none of the patients had been given any kind of treatment. Using T-cell receptor beta sequencing, the study looked back at clinical samples from patients collected from about 2012 to 2018. Paper-wide results and their limitations: TCR beta diversity was reported as significantly higher in malignant tumors than in benign nodules, in both blood and tumor samples.

The germline V gene provides CDR1 MNHEY and CDR2 SVGEGT. The CDR3 covers 20 residues, taking in both the cysteine and the phenylalanine. Only the CDR3 portion is preserved as DNA: 60 bases, with reading frame beginning at the first base. V is trimmed back by 7 bases and J by 6 bases, and the junction contains 19 bases that no gene match accounts for. The library was generated by PCR. Sequencing was performed on an Illumina HiSeq 4000. The TCR beta-chain CDR3 region of each patient was profiled by high-throughput sequencing. The source study handled its data this way. CDR3 differences across clinicopathological groups were used to build a classifier for discriminating distant-metastatic papillary thyroid cancer patients. The Shannon index was used to assess repertoire diversity, and the Morisita-Horn index was used to assess tumor-blood repertoire similarity. TCRdb took the public reads, trimmed them with fastp at Q25, ran MiXCR for clone calling and kept in-frame beta chains. TCRdb's processing, not the authors', yielded these V and J calls. The sample profile shows around 30,000 clones; around a fifth of them were found once. The top ten clonotypes cover 6.5% to 8% of the sample.

Sequencing used blood. This clonotype was sampled from a female donor with papillary thyroid cancer or a benign thyroid nodule (not recorded which). Some clones in this sample may be carry-over from other donors' samples. Recombination connected TRBV6-2 or TRBV6-3 to TRBJ2-2; 14 nucleotides in the junction match TRBD2. The DNA sequence follows: TGTGCCAGCATCCCGACTAGCGGGAGGGCCGCGGGGGGCAACTCCGGGGAGCTGTTTTTT. Its translation reads: CASIPTSGRAAGGNSGELFF.